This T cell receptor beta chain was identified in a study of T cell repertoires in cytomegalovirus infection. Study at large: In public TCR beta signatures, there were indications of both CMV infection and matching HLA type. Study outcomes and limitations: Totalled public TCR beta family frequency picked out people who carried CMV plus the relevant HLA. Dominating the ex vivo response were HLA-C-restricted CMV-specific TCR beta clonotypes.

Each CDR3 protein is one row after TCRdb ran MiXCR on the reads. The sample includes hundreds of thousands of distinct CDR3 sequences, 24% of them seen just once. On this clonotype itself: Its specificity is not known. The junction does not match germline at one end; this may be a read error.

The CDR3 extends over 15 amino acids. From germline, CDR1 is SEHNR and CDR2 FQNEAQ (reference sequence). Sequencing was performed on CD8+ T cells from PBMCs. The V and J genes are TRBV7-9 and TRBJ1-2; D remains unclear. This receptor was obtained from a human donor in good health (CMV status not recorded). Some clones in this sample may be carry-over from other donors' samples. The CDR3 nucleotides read TGTGTCAGCAGCTTAGCCGGGTACGTCGGCTATGGCTACACCTTC. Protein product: CVSSLAGYVGYGYTF.